This T cell receptor beta chain was sequenced for a study of radiotherapy plus CTLA-4 blockade in lung cancer (dated by TCRdb to 2017 to 2018). Describing the broader study: Objective responses occurred in about 20% of enrolled patients, and less than 35% achieved disease control.

The investigation overall reported the following: After treatment with radiotherapy and ipilimumab, TCR clones that originated in tumors expanded in peripheral blood. Early dynamic changes in blood T cell clones, together with increased serum interferon-beta after radiation, were reported as the strongest predictors of response.

Based on the germline V gene, the CDR1 and CDR2 sequences are SGHTA and FQGNSA. The CDR3 sequence holds 18 residues, the cysteine and phenylalanine included. Only the CDR3 part of the read is kept: 54 bases, read in frame from the first base. In this study, focal radiation therapy paired with CTLA-4 blockade (ipilimumab) was tested in patients who had chemo-refractory metastatic non-small-cell lung cancer. As concerns this clone: Its antigen is not yet known. The germline gene is not matched at one end of the junction; a read error may be the cause.

Library generation was performed with the immunoSEQ multiplex PCR assay. TCRdb obtained this table from immuneACCESS and retained in-frame rearrangements with V and J assigned. These tables miss some clones; where compared with another copy, unresolved V genes account for less than half of the shortfall, and the remainder is unexplained. The sample table lists about 1,600 clones, roughly 90% of them with a count of one. 4.5% to 5.5% of the sample goes to the ten largest clones. This chain joins TRBV7-2 to TRBJ2-5; TRBD2 lines up with 11 middle nucleotides. This TCR derives from a human donor with non-small cell lung cancer who had a complete response to radiotherapy plus ipilimumab. Sample: tumor tissue, taken from a patient treated with radiotherapy plus ipilimumab. Read as DNA, the sequence is TGTGCCAGCAGCTTATTGGGGCTAGCGGGGGGTTACCAAAAGACCCAGTACTTC. Translated, it gives CASSLLGLAGGYQKTQYF.